In this sample, the clone carrying this T cell receptor (beta chain) turned up many times. The antigen remains undetermined. These data come from a study of CD8+CD57+ T cells in acquired aplastic anemia. Background on the study: Healthy donors averaged about 10 million reads for CD4+ cells.

The germline gives CDR1 SGHNT, CDR2 YYREEE (reference sequence). Between the trimmed V and J ends, which lost 0 bases and 10 bases, there was a span of 11 bases. The CDR3 loop spans 14 amino acids. Overall study findings and caveats: Sharing between patients and controls was observed for around 27 CD8+ CDR3 sequences.

The use of genomic DNA as template underpinned the TCR beta VDJ and CDR3 profiling. TCRdb passed the reads through MiXCR, listing each CDR3 protein once. This table holds fewer than 200,000 distinct CDR3 sequences, roughly 48% found once. The sample consisted of sorted CD4+, CD8+, or CD8+CD57+ T cells (not recorded which) from PBMCs. The sequence was obtained from a human donor in good health. This chain uses TRBV5-4 with TRBJ1-6, with no clear D. As DNA, the CDR3 is TGTGCCAGCAGCTTGGGAGAGGGTGACTCACCCCTCCACTTT. It codes for CASSLGEGDSPLHF. The whole variable domain, remainder taken from reference TRBV5-4 and TRBJ1-6, is ETGVTQSPTHLIKTRGQQVTLRCSSQSGHNTVSWYQQALGQGPQFIFQYYREEENGRGNFPPRFSGLQFPNYSSELNVNALELDDSALYLCASSLGEGDSPLHFGNGTRLTVT.